One sample yielded the 29 T cell receptor beta chains listed below, sequenced in a study of T cells after yellow fever vaccination. MiXCR, applied by TCRdb to the 5' RACE reads, yields one record per CDR3 protein. The repertoire holds approximately 160,000 distinct CDR3 sequences, approximately 9.9% seen once, with 35% to 40% in the top ten. This specimen was CD8+ T cells sorted from PBMCs, taken 45 days after the yellow fever booster vaccination. The receptors were gathered from a man younger than 30 who received the YFV17D yellow fever vaccine.

Only a few counts were recorded for this clonotype. J is TRBJ2-7 and V is TRBV6-2 or TRBV6-3, with D possibly TRBD2 on 7 matching bases. From germline, CDR1 is MNHEY and CDR2 SVGEGT. V lost 0 bases to trimming and J lost 3 bases, with 15 bases between them. This CDR3 contains 16 residues. CDR3 in amino acids: CASSYSIWEGDYEQYV. CDR3 DNA: TGTGCCAGCAGTTACTCGATTTGGGAGGGGGACTACGAGCAGTACGTC.

This clonotype was seen only a few times. The V gene is TRBV2, the J gene TRBJ2-7, with TRBD1 matching 7 bases. Germline loops: CDR1 SNHLY, CDR2 FYNNEI. The CDR3 has 13 amino acids. V dropped 7 bases and J dropped 5; count of bases not matched to a gene: 8. CDR3 sequence (DNA): TGTGCCAGCACCGCGACAGGGCCCAACGAGCAGTACTTC. It encodes CASTATGPNEQYF.

This clonotype was counted between two and nine times. The chain is built from TRBV12-5 and TRBJ2-2, with unresolved D. Looked up from germline, CDR1 is LGHNT and CDR2 is FRNRAP. CDR3 size: 17 residues. Trimming stripped 4 bases from V and 0 bases from J, with 15 bases between. CDR3 nucleotides: TGTGCTAGTGGTTCAACTGACACCCTCGCGAACACCGGGGAGCTGTTTTTT. It translates to CASGSTDTLANTGELFF.

The chain combines TRBV7-9 with TRBJ2-1, with 7 bases that match TRBD2. The CDR3 has 13 amino acids. Losses at the gene ends were 2 bases for V and 8 bases for J; bases not matched to a gene: 3. Germline V lookup: CDR1 SEHNR, CDR2 FQNEAQ (reference sequence). The CDR3 protein is CASSLTTSDEQFF. DNA of the CDR3: TGTGCCAGCAGCTTAACCACTAGCGATGAGCAGTTCTTC.

This clonotype showed up just a few times. The V call is TRBV4-1, the J call TRBJ2-3; D is unclear. Trimming removed 3 bases from V and 0 bases from J, with 7 bases in between. This CDR3 spans 14 amino acids. Germline V CDR1 and CDR2: MGHRA, YSYEKL. The CDR3 region has the DNA TGCGCCAGCAGCCAGGTGGACAGCACAGATACGCAGTATTTT. Translation: CASSQVDSTDTQYF.

In regard to this clonotype: A much larger clone is a single base away; this may be a read error. The gene calls are TRBV4-1 and TRBJ1-5; D is unresolved. This CDR3 comprises 13 residues. V lost 1 base and J 2 bases, leaving 3 bases between the germline ends. The germline CDR1 and CDR2 sequences are MGHRA and YSYEKL. CDR3 amino acids: CASSQGRNQPQHF. The CDR3 coding sequence is TGCGCCAGCAGCCAAGGGCGCAATCAGCCCCAGCATTTT.

This clonotype was picked up a small number of times. The chain joins TRBV19 to TRBJ2-1; D remains ambiguous. The germline V gene has CDR1 LNHDA and CDR2 SQIVND (reference sequence). The V end was cut by 5 bases, the J end by 0 bases, with 14 bases between. This CDR3 has 16 amino acids. CDR3 nucleotide sequence: TGTGCCAGTAGTCCTTTTAAATTGAGCTCCTACAATGAGCAGTTCTTC. This gives the protein CASSPFKLSSYNEQFF.

The gene calls are TRBV29-1 and TRBJ1-3; 9 bases agree with TRBD1. Germline assignment: CDR1 SQVTM and CDR2 ANQGSEA. V shed 1 base, J shed 3 bases, and the junction held 7 bases outside the gene matches. The CDR3 sequence is 16 residues long. DNA for the CDR3: TGCAGCGTTGAAGGGCAAGGACAGGGGAATGGAAACACCATATATTTT. Translating it yields CSVEGQGQGNGNTIYF.

The genes are TRBV14 and TRBJ2-7; the D gene is possibly TRBD1 (5 bases). V was clipped by 3 bases and J by 2 bases, with 17 bases between them. The CDR3 has 16 residues. Germline V gene data show CDR1 as SGHDN and CDR2 as FVKESK. The CDR3 here is CASSHHDSKSAYEQYF. The CDR3 region has the DNA TGTGCCAGCAGCCACCATGACAGCAAATCCGCCTACGAGCAGTACTTC.

About this clonotype: This may be a read error: a much more frequent sequence differs by one nucleotide. V gene TRBV5-1 combines with J gene TRBJ2-7, with D perhaps being TRBD1 or TRBD2 (5 bases each). The germline CDR1 and CDR2 sequences are SGHRS and YFSETQ. The CDR3 loop spans 13 amino acids. The V and J ends lost 3 bases and 6 bases respectively, with 13 bases between them. CDR3 residues: CASSCPGTGEQYV. The DNA of the CDR3 is TGCGCCAGCAGCTGCCCCGGGACCGGCGAGCAGTACGTC.

This clonotype has just a few counts. The chain employs TRBV2 and TRBJ2-7, with 7 bases lining up with TRBD1. V lost 3 bases and J lost 3; bases outside the gene matches: 5. CDR1 SNHLY and CDR2 FYNNEI come from the germline V gene. This CDR3 has 14 amino acids. The CDR3 DNA follows: TGTGCCAGCAGTGATGTAGGACAGGACTACGAGCAGTACTTC. Its protein product is CASSDVGQDYEQYF.

This rearrangement joins TRBV12-5 to TRBJ2-7; D unresolved. The ends were cut back, 1 base at V and 0 bases at J, with 7 bases in the middle. Per the germline V gene, CDR1 is LGHNT and CDR2 is FRNRAP. This CDR3 spans 14 amino acids. The CDR3 loop is CASGLAELSYEQYF. DNA for the CDR3: TGTGCTAGTGGTTTGGCGGAGCTCTCCTACGAGCAGTACTTC.

This clonotype was seen a handful of times. V is TRBV6-2 or TRBV6-3 and J is TRBJ2-7; TRBD2 is a possible D gene (6 bases). Germline CDR1 and CDR2: MNHEY and SVGEGT. The CDR3 spans 16 residues. V lost 1 base and J lost 0, with 13 bases in between. The chain's CDR3 is CASSYFGGTLSYEQYF. In DNA, the CDR3 is TGTGCCAGCAGTTACTTCGGGGGAACCCTCTCCTACGAGCAGTACTTC.

Comments on this clonotype: One junction end does not reproduce the germline sequence, and a read error may be involved. The V gene is TRBV20-1, the J gene TRBJ2-7; D may be TRBD2 (5 bases). Germline lookup yields CDR1 DFQATT and CDR2 SNEGSKA (reference sequence). The CDR3 covers 8 residues. The CDR3 nucleotides are TGCAGTGCTCCCCCTGGACTGTTC. It is translated as CSAPPGLF.

The sample holds many counts of this clonotype. The chain uses TRBV3-1 and TRBJ1-3; possibly TRBD1 for D (6 bases). Germline assignment: CDR1 LGHDT and CDR2 YNNKEL (reference sequence). Trimming stripped 3 bases from V and 0 bases from J, with 12 bases between. The CDR3 covers 16 residues. CDR3: CASSQTGLISGNTIYF. The CDR3 coding sequence is TGTGCCAGCAGCCAGACAGGACTTATCTCTGGAAACACCATATATTTT.

There are a few counts of this clonotype. The gene calls are TRBV28 and TRBJ1-4, with TRBD1 matching 8 bases. Trimming removed 6 bases from V and 7 bases from J; junction bases left unmatched: 7. From germline, CDR1 is MDHEN and CDR2 SYDVKM. This CDR3 contains 14 residues. The CDR3 is CASSRDRGGEKLFF. The CDR3 coding sequence is TGTGCCAGCAGCCGAGACAGGGGAGGTGAAAAACTGTTTTTT.

This clonotype was observed a handful of times. This rearrangement joins TRBV27 to TRBJ1-2; D gene ambiguous. CDR1 is MNHEY, CDR2 SMNVEV, per germline (reference sequence). Trimming pared 0 bases from V and 0 bases from J, leaving 8 bases between. The CDR3 sequence is 15 residues long. The CDR3 loop reads CASSLSGRANYGYTF. Here the CDR3 DNA reads TGTGCCAGCAGTTTATCGGGCAGAGCTAACTATGGCTACACCTTC.

The rearrangement uses TRBV12-3 or TRBV12-4 and TRBJ2-1; D perhaps matches TRBD2 (6 bases). The CDR3 runs to 14 residues. V shed 3 bases and J shed 9 bases, with 15 bases lying between them. The CDR3 DNA reads as TGTGCCAGCAGTTTTGCCCGACTAGTCGGTGAGCAGTTCTTC. Translating gives CASSFARLVGEQFF.

This clonotype was detected a few times. The gene calls are TRBV7-2 and TRBJ1-2, with a weak D call TRBD1 (5 bases). Germline V gene data show CDR1 as SGHTA and CDR2 as FQGNSA. This CDR3 comprises 16 residues. V was pared by 5 bases and J by 4 bases, with 20 bases between. DNA for the CDR3: TGTGCCAGCAGCATCACCGGGACCCCCACCGTCTATGGCTACACCTTC. It specifies CASSITGTPTVYGYTF.

Only a few counts were recorded for this clonotype. The V gene is TRBV29-1, the J gene TRBJ2-7; 7 positions match TRBD1. The CDR3 is 12 amino acids. Germline V gene lookup returns CDR1 SQVTM and CDR2 ANQGSEA. Trimming removed 2 bases from V and 5 bases from J; junction bases left unmatched: 3. The CDR3 region is CSVETGVDEQYF. The CDR3 DNA is TGCAGCGTTGAAACAGGGGTGGACGAGCAGTACTTC.

V is TRBV7-9 and J is TRBJ2-1; 9 bases fit TRBD2. Trimming cost V 5 bases and J 8 bases; bases outside gene matches: 10. The CDR3 contains 15 residues. CDR1 is SEHNR, CDR2 FQNEAQ, per germline (reference sequence). CDR3 protein: CASSLVAGVHYEQFF. DNA for the CDR3: TGTGCCAGCAGCCTCGTAGCGGGGGTCCATTATGAGCAGTTCTTC.

This clonotype was detected only a few times. The chain uses TRBV6-2 or TRBV6-3 and TRBJ1-4; D is undetermined. The V end lost 4 bases, the J end lost 6 bases, and 12 bases lay between the germline ends. The CDR3 has 14 residues. Germline V gene data show CDR1 as MNHEY and CDR2 as SVGEGT. DNA of the CDR3: TGTGCCAGCAGTTCCCGGGTCTCAGATGAAAAACTGTTTTTT. It translates to CASSSRVSDEKLFF.

The sample holds a few counts of this clonotype. This chain uses TRBV18 with TRBJ2-1; no reliable D call. The V and J ends lost 6 bases and 5 bases respectively, with 14 bases between them. The CDR3 length is 14 residues. The germline CDR1 and CDR2 sequences are KGHSH and LQKENI. The CDR3 is CASSPSYRNNEQFF. The CDR3 DNA is TGTGCCAGCTCTCCGAGCTACAGAAACAATGAGCAGTTCTTC. Drawing the rest from reference TRBV18 and TRBJ2-1, the complete variable domain is NAGVMQNPRHLVRRRGQEARLRCSPMKGHSHVYWYRQLPEEGLKFMVYLQKENIIDESGMPKERFSAEFPKEGPSILRIQQVVRGDSAAYFCASSPSYRNNEQFFGPGTRLTVL.

This clonotype was seen a few times. The J gene is TRBJ2-7, the V gene TRBV6-5; 7 nucleotides line up with TRBD1. The germline V gene has CDR1 MNHEY and CDR2 SVGAGI. The length of the CDR3 is 16 residues. J lost 2 bases, V lost 4 bases, and 11 bases had no gene match. Here the CDR3 DNA reads TGTGCCAGCAGTTTAACACTTTACCAGGGGGCCTACGAGCAGTACTTC. Translating gives CASSLTLYQGAYEQYF.

This chain connects TRBV12-3 or TRBV12-4 to TRBJ1-5, with TRBD1 identical over 11 bases. This CDR3 is built from 15 residues. After removal of 6 bases from V and 4 bases from J, the junction contained 5 bases not matched to a gene. CDR3 bases: TGTGCCAGCAGAACCGGGACAGGGGGGAATCAGCCCCAGCATTTT. This translates into CASRTGTGGNQPQHF.

The table lists this clonotype with a few counts. The chain has TRBV27 and TRBJ2-7, with D perhaps TRBD2 (6 bases). Germline V CDR1 and CDR2: MNHEY, SMNVEV (reference sequence). V lost 3 bases and J lost 4, with 10 bases in between. The CDR3 contains 13 residues. The CDR3 region has the DNA TGTGCCAGCAGTTTTTTTGGGGGGTACGAGCAGTACTTC. Amino acid sequence: CASSFFGGYEQYF.

V gene TRBV5-1 combines with J gene TRBJ1-5; TRBD1 might be the D (5 bases). This CDR3 is 16 amino acids long. Germline V gives CDR1 SGHRS, CDR2 YFSETQ. Trimming pared 6 bases from V and 4 bases from J, leaving 20 bases between. The CDR3 sequence is CASKVANLGENQPQHF. In DNA, the CDR3 is TGCGCCAGCAAAGTAGCCAACTTAGGGGAAAATCAGCCCCAGCATTTT. The full variable domain, with the rest looked up from reference TRBV5-1 and TRBJ1-5, is KAGVTQTPRYLIKTRGQQVTLSCSPISGHRSVSWYQQTPGQGLQFLFEYFSETQRNKGNFPGRFSGRQFSNSRSEMNVSTLELGDSALYLCASKVANLGENQPQHFGDGTRLSIL.

The chain couples TRBV5-1 to TRBJ2-4, with D possibly called TRBD1 or TRBD2 (5 bases each). CDR1 and CDR2 (germline): SGHRS, YFSETQ. Trimming removed 3 bases at V and 6 bases at J, with 13 bases between. The CDR3 contains 14 residues. CDR3 nucleotides: TGCGCCAGCAGCTACAGAGGGGTCAGAAACATTCAGTACTTC. This encodes CASSYRGVRNIQYF.

The chain combines TRBV21-1 with TRBJ1-1; the table's D gene call, TRBD1, was not cross checked with the DNA. TRBV21-1 is a documented pseudogene. The CDR3 has 17 amino acids. As DNA, the CDR3 is TGTGCCAGCAGCAAAGTATGGATCAGGGTTGGGAACACTGAAGCTTTCTTT. Its translation: CASSKVWIRVGNTEAFF.